This TCR beta chain was documented in a study of blood T cell repertoires in COVID-19 (TCRdb year 2020). In terms of the full investigation: The collaborator samples originated in the United States, Italy and Spain and spanned the acute and convalescent phases of COVID-19. The material from the prospective study consisted of cDNA or gDNA derived from T cells, B-cell-depleted T cells, or PBMCs. The dataset comprised deeply sampled blood TCRbeta repertoires from subjects exposed to, actively infected with, or recovered from COVID-19. The repertoires were made available in a free public database intended to serve as a resource for research on the immune response to SARS-CoV-2. Samples came from the ongoing ImmuneRACE study (first 160 participants) plus 1,254 subjects from 6 global collaborators. A de-identified subject ID, COVID-19 status, age in years and sex were almost always included in the sample metadata. Where available, HLA class I and class II types were taken from metadata supplied by the sample provider and were not determined by assay-based typing. Here is what the overall study found, with its caveats: Clinical and demographic metadata were provided uncurated, with the amount varying by source and participant.

The collaborating institutions used their own protocols to collect whole blood in K2EDTA tubes. For TCRbeta analysis, collaborators shipped samples as frozen whole blood, isolated PBMCs, or DNA extracted from either of those sample types. TCRbeta CDR3 regions were amplified from genomic DNA using the immunoSEQ Assay, a bias-controlled multiplex PCR. The authors processed their data as follows. Nucleated cell counts per sample were estimated from amplification of reference gene primers within the assay. Sequence reads were collapsed and filtered to measure the absolute abundance of every unique TCRbeta CDR3 rearrangement. For each sample, productive Simpson clonality was calculated as the square root of Simpson's diversity index over productive rearrangements. TCRdb took this table from immuneACCESS and kept in-frame rearrangements with V and J called. Such tables lack part of the clones; where checked against another copy, unresolved V genes explain under half of the gap, and the rest is unexplained. That table is the source of V, J and clone size, and D and trimming were worked out from the DNA. For this sample the table gives roughly 190,000 clones, of which 80% to 90% were detected only once. About 15% of the sample goes to the ten largest clones.

In regard to this clone: What antigen it recognizes has not been identified. It has no much larger one-base neighbor in the sample; base qualities were not kept.

From the cysteine through the phenylalanine, the CDR3 covers 12 amino acids. Only the CDR3 DNA is retained, 36 bases long and in frame from the first base. The junction carries 8 bases between V and J, which are trimmed by 5 bases and 6 bases respectively. CDR1 and CDR2 are read off the germline V gene as SNHLY and FYNNEI. Source material: peripheral blood. The receptor was isolated from a man aged 25-45 years with active or convalescent COVID-19. The chain joins TRBV2 to TRBJ1-5, with the identity of the D gene unclear. CDR3 protein: CASSPEGQPQHF. The bases read TGTGCCAGCAGTCCGGAGGGTCAGCCCCAGCATTTT.